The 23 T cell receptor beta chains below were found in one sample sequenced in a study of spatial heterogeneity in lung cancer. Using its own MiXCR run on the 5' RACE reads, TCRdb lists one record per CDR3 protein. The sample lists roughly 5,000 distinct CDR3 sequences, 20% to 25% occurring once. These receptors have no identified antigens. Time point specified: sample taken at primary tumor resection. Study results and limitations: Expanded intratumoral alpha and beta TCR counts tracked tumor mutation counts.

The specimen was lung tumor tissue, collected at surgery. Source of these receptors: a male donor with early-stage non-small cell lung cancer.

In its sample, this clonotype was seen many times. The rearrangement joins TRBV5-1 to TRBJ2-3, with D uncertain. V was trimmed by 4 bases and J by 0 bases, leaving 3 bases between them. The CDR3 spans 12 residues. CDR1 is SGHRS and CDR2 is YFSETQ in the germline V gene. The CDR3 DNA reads TGCGCCAGCAGCGCTAGCACAGATACGCAGTATTTT. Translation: CASSASTDTQYF.

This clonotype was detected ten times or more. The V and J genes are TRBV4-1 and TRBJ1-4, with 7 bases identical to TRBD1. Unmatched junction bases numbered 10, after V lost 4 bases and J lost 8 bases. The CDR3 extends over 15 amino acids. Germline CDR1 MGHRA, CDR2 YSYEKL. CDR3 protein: CASSLTRQGDEKLFF. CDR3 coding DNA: TGCGCCAGCAGCCTTACCCGACAGGGCGACGAAAAACTGTTTTTT.

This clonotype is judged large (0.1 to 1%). CDR3 sequence (DNA): TGCGCCAGCAGTAGGCAGGGGACAGATACGCAGTATTTT. It is translated as CASSRQGTDTQYF. This chain joins TRBV10-2 and TRBJ2-3, with a tentative D call TRBD1 (6 bases). The V and J ends lost 5 bases and 3 bases respectively, with 9 bases between them. Germline assignment: CDR1 WSHSY and CDR2 SAAADI. CDR3 length: 13 amino acids.

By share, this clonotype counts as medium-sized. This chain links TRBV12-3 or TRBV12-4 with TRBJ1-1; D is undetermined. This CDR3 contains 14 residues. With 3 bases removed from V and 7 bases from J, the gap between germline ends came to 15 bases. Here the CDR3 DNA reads TGTGCCAGCAGTTTGATCGGGTCCGCTGTTGAAGCTTTCTTT. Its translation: CASSLIGSAVEAFF.

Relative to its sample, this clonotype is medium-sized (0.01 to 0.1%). In DNA, the CDR3 is TGTGCCAGCACGGGGGGAACTAATGAAAAACTGTTTTTT. Translating gives CASTGGTNEKLFF. V and J are TRBV28 and TRBJ1-4; the D gene is possibly TRBD1 (5 bases). Germline V lookup: CDR1 MDHEN, CDR2 SYDVKM. The V gene lost 7 bases and the J gene lost 1 base, with 7 bases spanning the gap. The CDR3 has 13 amino acids.

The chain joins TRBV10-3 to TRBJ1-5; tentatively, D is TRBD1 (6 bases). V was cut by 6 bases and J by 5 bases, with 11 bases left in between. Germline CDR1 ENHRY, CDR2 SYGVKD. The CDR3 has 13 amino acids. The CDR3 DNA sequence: TGTGCCATCAGACAGGGATTGGATCAGCCCCAGCATTTT. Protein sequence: CAIRQGLDQPQHF.

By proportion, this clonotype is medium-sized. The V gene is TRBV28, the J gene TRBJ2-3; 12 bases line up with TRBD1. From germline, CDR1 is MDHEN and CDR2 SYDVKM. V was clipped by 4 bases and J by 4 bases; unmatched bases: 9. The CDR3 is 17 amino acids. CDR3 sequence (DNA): TGTGCCAGCAGTTACCAACCGGGACAGGGGGCCCCAGATACGCAGTATTTT. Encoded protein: CASSYQPGQGAPDTQYF.

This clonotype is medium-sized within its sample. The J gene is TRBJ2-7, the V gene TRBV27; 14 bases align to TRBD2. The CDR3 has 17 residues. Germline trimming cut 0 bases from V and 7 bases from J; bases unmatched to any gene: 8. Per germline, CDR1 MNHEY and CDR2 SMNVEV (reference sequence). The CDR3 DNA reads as TGTGCCAGCAGTTTATCGGTTGGGACTAGCGGGAGTGGTGAGCAGTACTTC. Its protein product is CASSLSVGTSGSGEQYF.

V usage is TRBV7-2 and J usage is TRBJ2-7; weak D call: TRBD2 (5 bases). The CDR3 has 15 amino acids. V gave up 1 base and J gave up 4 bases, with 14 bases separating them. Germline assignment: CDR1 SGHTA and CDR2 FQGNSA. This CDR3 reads CTSSLVATIGYEQYF. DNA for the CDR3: TGTACCAGCAGCTTAGTCGCGACTATTGGGTACGAGCAGTACTTC.

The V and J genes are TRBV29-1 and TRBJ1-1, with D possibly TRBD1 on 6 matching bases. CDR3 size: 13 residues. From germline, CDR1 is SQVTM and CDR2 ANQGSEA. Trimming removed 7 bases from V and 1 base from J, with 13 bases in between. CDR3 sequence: CSASPDRNTEAFF. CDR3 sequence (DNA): TGCAGCGCTAGCCCGGACAGGAACACTGAAGCTTTCTTT.

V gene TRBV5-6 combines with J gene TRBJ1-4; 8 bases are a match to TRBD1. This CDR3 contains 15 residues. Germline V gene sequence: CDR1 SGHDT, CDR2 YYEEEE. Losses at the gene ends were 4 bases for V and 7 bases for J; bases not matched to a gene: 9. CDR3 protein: CASSLGPDRVEKLFF. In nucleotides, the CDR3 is TGTGCCAGCAGCCTGGGCCCGGACAGGGTTGAAAAACTGTTTTTT. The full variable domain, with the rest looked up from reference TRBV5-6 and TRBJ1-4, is DAGVTQSPTHLIKTRGQQVTLRCSPKSGHDTVSWYQQALGQGPQFIFQYYEEEERQRGNFPDRFSGHQFPNYSSELNVNALLLGDSALYLCASSLGPDRVEKLFFGSGTQLSVL.

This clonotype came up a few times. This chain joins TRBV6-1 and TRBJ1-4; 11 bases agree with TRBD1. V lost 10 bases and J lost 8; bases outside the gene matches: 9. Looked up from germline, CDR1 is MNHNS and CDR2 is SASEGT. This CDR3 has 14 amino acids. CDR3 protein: CATPEGQGEEKLFF. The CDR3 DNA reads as TGTGCCACCCCTGAGGGACAGGGGGAAGAAAAACTGTTTTTT.

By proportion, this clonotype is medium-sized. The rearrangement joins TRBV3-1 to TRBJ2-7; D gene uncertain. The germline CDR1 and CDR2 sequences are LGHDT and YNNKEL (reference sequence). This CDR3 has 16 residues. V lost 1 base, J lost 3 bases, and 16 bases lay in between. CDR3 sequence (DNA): TGTGCCAGCAGCCAAGTAAATAACAGAAATCTCTACGAGCAGTACTTC. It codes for CASSQVNNRNLYEQYF.

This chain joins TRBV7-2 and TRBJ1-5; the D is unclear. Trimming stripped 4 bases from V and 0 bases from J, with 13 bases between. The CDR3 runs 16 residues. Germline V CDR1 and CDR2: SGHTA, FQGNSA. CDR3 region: CASSSSLRYSNQPQHF. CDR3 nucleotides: TGTGCCAGCAGCTCAAGTCTTCGGTATAGCAATCAGCCCCAGCATTTT. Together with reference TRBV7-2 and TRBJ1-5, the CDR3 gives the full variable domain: GAGVSQSPSNKVTEKGKDVELRCDPISGHTALYWYRQSLGQGLEFLIYFQGNSAPDKSGLPSDRFSAERTGGSVSTLTIQRTQQEDSAVYLCASSSSLRYSNQPQHFGDGTRLSIL.

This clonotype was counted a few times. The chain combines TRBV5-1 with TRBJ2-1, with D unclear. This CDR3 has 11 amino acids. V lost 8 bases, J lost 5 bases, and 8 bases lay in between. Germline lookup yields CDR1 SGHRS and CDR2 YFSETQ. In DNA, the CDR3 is TGCGCCAGTGCCCGGGACAATGAGCAGTTCTTC. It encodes CASARDNEQFF.

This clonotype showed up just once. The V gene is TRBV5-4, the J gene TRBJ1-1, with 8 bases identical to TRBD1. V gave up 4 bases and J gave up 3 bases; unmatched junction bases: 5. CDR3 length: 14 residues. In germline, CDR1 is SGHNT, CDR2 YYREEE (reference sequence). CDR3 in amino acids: CASSPTGDDTEAFF. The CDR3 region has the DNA TGTGCCAGCAGCCCGACAGGGGACGACACTGAAGCTTTCTTT.

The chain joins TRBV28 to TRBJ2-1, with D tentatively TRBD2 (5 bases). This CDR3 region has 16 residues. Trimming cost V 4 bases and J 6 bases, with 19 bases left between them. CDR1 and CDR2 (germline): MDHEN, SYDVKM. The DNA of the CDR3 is TGTGCCAGCAGTTCCCCAAGGAGGCGCCCGATCAATGAGCAGTTCTTC. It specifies CASSSPRRRPINEQFF.

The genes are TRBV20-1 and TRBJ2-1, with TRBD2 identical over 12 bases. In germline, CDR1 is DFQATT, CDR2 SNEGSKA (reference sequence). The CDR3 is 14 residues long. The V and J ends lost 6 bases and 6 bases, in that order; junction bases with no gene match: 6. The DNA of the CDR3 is TGCAGTGCCCAAGGACTAGCGGGGATCAATGAGCAGTTCTTC. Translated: CSAQGLAGINEQFF.

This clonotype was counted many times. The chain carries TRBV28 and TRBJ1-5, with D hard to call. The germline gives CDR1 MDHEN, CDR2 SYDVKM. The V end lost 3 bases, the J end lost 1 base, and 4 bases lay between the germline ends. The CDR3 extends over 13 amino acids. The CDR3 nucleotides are TGTGCCAGCAGTTTGGCCAGCAATCAGCCCCAGCATTTT. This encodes CASSLASNQPQHF.

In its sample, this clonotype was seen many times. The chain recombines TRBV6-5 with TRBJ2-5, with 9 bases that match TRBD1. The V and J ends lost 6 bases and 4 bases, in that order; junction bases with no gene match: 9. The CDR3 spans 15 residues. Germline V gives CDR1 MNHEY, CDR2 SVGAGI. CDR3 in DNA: TGTGCCAGCAGGACCGGGACAGGGACGGGAGAGACCCAGTACTTC. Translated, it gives CASRTGTGTGETQYF.

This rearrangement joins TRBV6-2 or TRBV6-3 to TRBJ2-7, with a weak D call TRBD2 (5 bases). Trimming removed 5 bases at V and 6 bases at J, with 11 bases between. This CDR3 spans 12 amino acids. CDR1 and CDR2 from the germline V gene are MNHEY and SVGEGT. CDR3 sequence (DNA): TGTGCCAGCAGTACCTGGACTTTCGAGCAGTACTTC. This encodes CASSTWTFEQYF.

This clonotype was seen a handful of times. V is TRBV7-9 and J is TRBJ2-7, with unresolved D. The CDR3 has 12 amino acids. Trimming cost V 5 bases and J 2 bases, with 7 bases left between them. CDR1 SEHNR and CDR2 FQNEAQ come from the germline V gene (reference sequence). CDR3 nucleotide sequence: TGTGCCAGCAGCCCGGACGCCTACGAGCAGTACTTC. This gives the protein CASSPDAYEQYF.

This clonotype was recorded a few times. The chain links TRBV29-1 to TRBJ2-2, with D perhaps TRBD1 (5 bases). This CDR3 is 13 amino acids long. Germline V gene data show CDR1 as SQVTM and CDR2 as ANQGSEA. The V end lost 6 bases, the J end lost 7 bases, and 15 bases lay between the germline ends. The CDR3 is CSVTHAGFGELFF. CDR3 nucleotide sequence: TGCAGCGTCACGCACGCAGGGTTCGGGGAGCTGTTTTTT.